Each of the 29 T cell receptor beta chains below was sequenced from the same sample in a study of blood T cell repertoires in COVID-19. Generated by immunoSEQ multiplex PCR, the TCRdb table keeps only in-frame clones and is missing some. The repertoire holds some 200,000 clones, with about 80% as singletons. The sample comprised peripheral blood. The receptor source for this set is a human donor with acute or convalescent COVID-19. The donor label of this sample is uncertain.

V gene TRBV10-2 combines with J gene TRBJ1-2; D might be TRBD1 (5 bases). The ends were cut back, 6 bases at V and 5 bases at J, with 13 bases in the middle. Germline loops: CDR1 WSHSY, CDR2 SAAADI. There are 13 residues in the CDR3. CDR3 sequence: CASSPGTSYGYTF. The CDR3 coding sequence is TGCGCCAGCAGCCCCGGGACTTCTTATGGCTACACCTTC.

This clone was observed a single time. The chain links TRBV5-1 to TRBJ1-4; D might be TRBD1 (5 bases). Trimming pared 4 bases from V and 5 bases from J, leaving 12 bases between. Germline V gene data show CDR1 as SGHRS and CDR2 as YFSETQ. The CDR3 contains 14 residues. The CDR3 spells CASSLDSNNEKLFF. CDR3 DNA: TGCGCCAGCAGCCTCGACAGCAACAATGAAAAACTGTTTTTT.

The rearrangement joins TRBV14 to TRBJ2-7; the D is unclear. Trimming removed 1 base at V and 8 bases at J, with 12 bases between. The CDR3 extends over 13 amino acids. Germline V gene data show CDR1 as SGHDN and CDR2 as FVKESK. The CDR3 region has the DNA TGTGCCAGCAGCCAAGGGGCGTATAGGCAGCAGTACTTC. Encoded protein: CASSQGAYRQQYF. The complete variable domain, with remaining parts taken from reference TRBV14 and TRBJ2-7, reads EAGVTQFPSHSVIEKGQTVTLRCDPISGHDNLYWYRRVMGKEIKFLLHFVKESKQDESGMPNNRFLAERTGGTYSTLKVQPAELEDSGVYFCASSQGAYRQQYFGPGTRLTVT.

The V call is TRBV12-5, the J call TRBJ2-1; 14 bases align to TRBD2. Germline CDR1 LGHNT, CDR2 FRNRAP. The length of the CDR3 is 16 residues. Trimming cost V 2 bases and J 7 bases; bases outside gene matches: 4. CDR3 coding DNA: TGTGCTAGTGGTTTGCCATGGACTAGCGGGGGGAATGAGCAGTTCTTC. Translated, it gives CASGLPWTSGGNEQFF.

The CDR3 DNA is TGTGCCACCAGCAGAGCGGTTACAGACTATGGCTACACCTTC. Its translation is CATSRAVTDYGYTF. This chain uses TRBV15 with TRBJ1-2, with D uncertain. The CDR3 runs 14 residues. Per the germline V gene, CDR1 is LNHNV and CDR2 is YYDKDF (reference sequence). The V and J ends lost 1 base and 3 bases respectively, with 9 bases between them.

This clone turned up a few times. This chain joins TRBV7-2 and TRBJ1-2; TRBD1 aligns across 9 bases. The CDR3 is 13 amino acids. Unmatched junction bases numbered 3, after V lost 5 bases and J lost 5 bases. CDR1 and CDR2 (germline): SGHTA, FQGNSA. CDR3 coding DNA: TGTGCCAGCAGCGCTGGACAGGGGTATGGCTACACCTTC. Protein product: CASSAGQGYGYTF. The whole variable domain, filled in from reference TRBV7-2 and TRBJ1-2, reads GAGVSQSPSNKVTEKGKDVELRCDPISGHTALYWYRQSLGQGLEFLIYFQGNSAPDKSGLPSDRFSAERTGGSVSTLTIQRTQQEDSAVYLCASSAGQGYGYTFGSGTRLTVV.

The rearrangement joins TRBV7-3 to TRBJ2-1, with 7 bases aligning to TRBD2. Germline V CDR1 and CDR2: SGHTA, FQGTGA. V shed 6 bases and J 5 bases; nucleotides not matched to a gene: 10. The CDR3 covers 15 residues. CDR3: CASSSPGGLNNEQFF. In DNA form, the CDR3 reads TGTGCCAGCAGTTCCCCCGGGGGGTTGAACAATGAGCAGTTCTTC. Using reference TRBV7-3 and TRBJ2-1 for the parts outside the CDR3, the full variable domain is GAGVSQTPSNKVTEKGKYVELRCDPISGHTALYWYRQSLGQGPEFLIYFQGTGAADDSGLPNDRFFAVRPEGSVSTLKIQRTERGDSAVYLCASSSPGGLNNEQFFGPGTRLTVL.

The chain combines TRBV6-5 with TRBJ1-1; D is unclear. CDR3 length: 15 amino acids. Deletions cut 0 bases from V and 4 bases from J, with 12 bases between. Looked up from germline, CDR1 is MNHEY and CDR2 is SVGAGI. Here the CDR3 reads CASSYSGMGSTEAFF. The DNA for the CDR3 is TGTGCCAGCAGTTACTCCGGGATGGGGAGCACTGAAGCTTTCTTT.

This CDR3 is CASSRATGFTEAFF. Here the CDR3 DNA reads TGTGCCAGCAGCCGGGCAACAGGTTTCACTGAAGCTTTCTTT. The chain employs TRBV7-2 and TRBJ1-1, with D tentatively TRBD1 (5 bases). The CDR3 covers 14 residues. CDR1 and CDR2 (germline): SGHTA, FQGNSA. V shed 5 bases and J shed 4 bases, with 14 bases lying between them.

The chain carries TRBV29-1 and TRBJ1-2; D remains unclear. V lost 3 bases and J 8 bases, leaving 13 bases between the germline ends. CDR1 is SQVTM and CDR2 is ANQGSEA in the germline V gene. The CDR3 consists of 12 residues. Written as DNA, the CDR3 is TGCAGCGTTGAGTCACAGCGGGGAGGCTACACCTTC. As protein: CSVESQRGGYTF.

The rearrangement links TRBV28 to TRBJ1-2, with 7 bases that match TRBD1. J was trimmed by 7 bases and V by 11 bases; bases with no gene match: 16. CDR1 MDHEN and CDR2 SYDVKM come from the germline V gene. This CDR3 is built from 14 residues. The CDR3 sequence: CAGRDRGRSSGYTF. CDR3 bases: TGTGCCGGCCGGGACAGAGGTCGTTCGTCTGGCTACACCTTC.

The rearrangement joins TRBV7-9 to TRBJ2-7; 7 positions agree with TRBD1. The CDR3 is 15 residues long. V shed 5 bases and J 5 bases; nucleotides not matched to a gene: 12. The germline CDR1 and CDR2 sequences are SEHNR and FQNEAQ (reference sequence). The CDR3 nucleotides read TGTGCCAGCAGCCTGGCCCTGACAGGGAAGAACGAGCAGTACTTC. This translates into CASSLALTGKNEQYF.

The V call is TRBV4-3, the J call TRBJ2-2; D ambiguous. This CDR3 is 14 amino acids long. Per germline, CDR1 LGHNA and CDR2 YSLEER. V shed 4 bases and J shed 1 base, with 7 bases lying between them. The CDR3 region is CASSPSQNTGELFF. The DNA of the CDR3 is TGCGCCAGCAGCCCATCACAGAACACCGGGGAGCTGTTTTTT.

The chain carries TRBV20-1 and TRBJ2-5; 7 positions match TRBD1. V lost 3 bases to trimming and J lost 10 bases; unmatched junction nucleotides: 5. This CDR3 region has 11 residues. From germline, CDR1 is DFQATT and CDR2 SNEGSKA (reference sequence). CDR3 coding DNA: TGCAGTGCTAGGTTTGACAGGGACCAGTACTTC. Its protein product is CSARFDRDQYF.

The rearrangement links TRBV6-6 to TRBJ1-4; TRBD1 matches at 7 bases. The CDR3 has 14 residues. V dropped 5 bases and J dropped 11; count of bases not matched to a gene: 11. Germline-derived CDR1 and CDR2 are MNHNY and SVGAGI (reference sequence). CDR3 DNA: TGTGCCAGCAGTCCTCCGGGACAGATAACGAAACTGTTTTTT. Translation gives CASSPPGQITKLFF.

This rearrangement joins TRBV29-1 to TRBJ1-2; TRBD1 matches 7 bases. Trimming removed 6 bases from V and 0 bases from J; junction bases left unmatched: 10. The CDR3 sequence is 15 residues long. Germline values: CDR1 SQVTM, CDR2 ANQGSEA. This CDR3 reads CSVDDTGQSNYGYTF. The CDR3 bases are TGCAGCGTGGATGACACGGGACAGTCTAACTATGGCTACACCTTC.

This chain uses TRBV19 with TRBJ2-5; TRBD2 aligns across 10 bases. Germline V gene sequence: CDR1 LNHDA, CDR2 SQIVND (reference sequence). The CDR3 contains 15 residues. The ends lost 3 bases at V and 5 bases at J; junction bases unmatched: 6. DNA of the CDR3: TGTGCCAGTAGTATTACTAGCGGGATGTACGAGACCCAGTACTTC. It encodes CASSITSGMYETQYF. Supplemented by reference TRBV19 and TRBJ2-5, the full variable domain reads DGGITQSPKYLFRKEGQNVTLSCEQNLNHDAMYWYRQDPGQGLRLIYYSQIVNDFQKGDIAEGYSVSREKKESFPLTVTSAQKNPTAFYLCASSITSGMYETQYFGPGTRLLVL.

This chain links TRBV18 with TRBJ2-7; 7 bases align to TRBD1. CDR1 KGHSH and CDR2 LQKENI come from the germline V gene. This CDR3 is built from 14 residues. The junction had 6 bases not matched to a gene; V was cut back by 3 bases and J by 4 bases. The CDR3 region is CASSPVDRWYEQYF. The CDR3 nucleotides are TGTGCCAGCTCACCCGTGGACAGGTGGTACGAGCAGTACTTC.

The chain uses TRBV29-1 and TRBJ2-7, with a weak D call TRBD2 (5 bases). Germline CDR1 reads SQVTM; CDR2 reads ANQGSEA. V was trimmed by 3 bases and J by 2 bases, leaving 11 bases between them. This CDR3 contains 13 residues. CDR3: CSVESGNTYEQYF. In nucleotides, the CDR3 is TGCAGCGTTGAGAGCGGTAACACCTACGAGCAGTACTTC.

This clone was observed once. This sequence joins TRBV5-5 and TRBJ2-1; 11 nucleotides line up with TRBD2. There are 15 residues in the CDR3. Unmatched junction bases numbered 4, after V lost 0 bases and J lost 8 bases. CDR1 is SGHKS, CDR2 YYEKEE, per germline (reference sequence). As DNA, the CDR3 is TGTGCCAGCAGCTTGGTACTAGCGGGAGTCCATGAGCAGTTCTTC. Protein product: CASSLVLAGVHEQFF.

The V and J genes are TRBV11-2 and TRBJ1-1; D ambiguous. The length of the CDR3 is 15 residues. CDR1 and CDR2 (germline): SGHAT, FQNNGV. Between the trimmed V and J ends, which lost 1 base and 0 bases, there was a span of 9 bases. CDR3 sequence reads: CASSLGATMNTEAFF. The CDR3 nucleotides are TGTGCCAGCAGCTTAGGGGCGACTATGAACACTGAAGCTTTCTTT.

The chain uses TRBV11-2 and TRBJ2-2; 9 bases line up with TRBD1. J was trimmed by 4 bases and V by 6 bases; bases with no gene match: 12. CDR1 is SGHAT and CDR2 is FQNNGV in the germline V gene. The CDR3 runs 17 residues. This chain's CDR3 is CASREQGAASITGELFF. The CDR3 region has the DNA TGTGCCAGCAGGGAACAGGGGGCTGCGTCCATCACCGGGGAGCTGTTTTTT.

The V and J genes are TRBV27 and TRBJ2-1, with 10 bases that match TRBD1. The CDR3 runs to 14 residues. Per germline, CDR1 MNHEY and CDR2 SMNVEV (reference sequence). V dropped 7 bases and J dropped 3; count of bases not matched to a gene: 3. CDR3 protein: CASKDRGGYNEQFF. Written as DNA, the CDR3 is TGTGCCAGCAAGGACAGGGGGGGCTACAATGAGCAGTTCTTC.

The V and J genes are TRBV7-3 and TRBJ2-3; TRBD2 aligns across 7 bases. CDR1 SGHTA and CDR2 FQGTGA come from the germline V gene. CDR3 size: 15 residues. V dropped 5 bases and J dropped 2; count of bases not matched to a gene: 7. The CDR3 DNA reads as TGTGCCAGCAGCCCCGGGGGAGGGAACACAGATACGCAGTATTTT. Translation gives CASSPGGGNTDTQYF.

This chain connects TRBV25-1 to TRBJ2-6; D not resolved. Trimming stripped 3 bases from V and 0 bases from J, with 6 bases between. The CDR3 length is 15 residues. The germline CDR1 and CDR2 sequences are MGHDK and SYGVNS. The CDR3 loop is CASSEPGSGANVLTF. The CDR3 DNA is TGTGCCAGCAGTGAGCCGGGCTCTGGGGCCAACGTCCTGACTTTC.

The V call is TRBV7-6, the J call TRBJ1-6; 9 nucleotides agree with TRBD1. J lost 6 bases, V lost 6 bases, and 6 bases had no gene match. CDR1 is SGHVS and CDR2 is FNYEAQ in the germline V gene. The CDR3 contains 15 residues. The CDR3 nucleotides are TGTGCCAGCAGTACGGGACAGGGAACTAATTCACCCCTCCACTTT. Translating gives CASSTGQGTNSPLHF.

This chain joins TRBV7-9 and TRBJ1-2; no clear D. The CDR3 is made up of 14 amino acids. Germline loops: CDR1 SEHNR, CDR2 FQNEAQ (reference sequence). V was shortened by 1 base and J by 3 bases, with 9 bases between the two germline ends. This CDR3 is CASSLEGSDYGYTF. The CDR3 coding sequence is TGTGCCAGCAGCTTAGAAGGGAGTGACTATGGCTACACCTTC.

J is TRBJ2-2 and V is TRBV27, with TRBD1 as a possible D gene (6 bases). Germline V CDR1 and CDR2: MNHEY, SMNVEV (reference sequence). V was cut by 1 base and J by 6 bases, with 15 bases left in between. The CDR3 consists of 16 residues. The CDR3 nucleotides are TGTGCCAGCAGTTTATTGCCCCTGAAGGGGGCCGGGGAGCTGTTTTTT. The encoded protein is CASSLLPLKGAGELFF.

V is TRBV25-1 and J is TRBJ2-5, with D perhaps TRBD2 (6 bases). This CDR3 region has 14 residues. The germline V and J ends were trimmed by 3 bases and 0 bases, with 8 bases remaining between them. CDR1 and CDR2 (germline): MGHDK, SYGVNS. The CDR3 spells CASSEVADQETQYF. Here the CDR3 DNA reads TGTGCCAGCAGTGAGGTAGCGGACCAAGAGACCCAGTACTTC.